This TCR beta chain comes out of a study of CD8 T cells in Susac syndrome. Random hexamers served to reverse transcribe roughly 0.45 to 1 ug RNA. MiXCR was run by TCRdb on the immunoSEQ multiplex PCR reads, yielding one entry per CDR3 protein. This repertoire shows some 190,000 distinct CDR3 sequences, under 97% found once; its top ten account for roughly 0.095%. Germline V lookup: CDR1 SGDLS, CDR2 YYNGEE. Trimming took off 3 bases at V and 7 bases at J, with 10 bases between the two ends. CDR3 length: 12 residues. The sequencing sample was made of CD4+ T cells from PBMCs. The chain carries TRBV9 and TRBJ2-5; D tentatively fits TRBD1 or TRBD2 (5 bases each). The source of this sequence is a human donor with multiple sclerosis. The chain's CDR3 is CASSEGTRTQYF. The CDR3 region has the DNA TGTGCCAGCAGCGAGGGGACGAGGACCCAGTACTTC.